The 9 T cell receptor delta chains reported below all come from one sample, sequenced in a study of γδ T cells in repeated Plasmodium falciparum infection. TCRdb made new clone calls on the multiplex PCR reads using CATT. The sample carries 85,000 to 90,000 delta-chain clones, roughly 1.4% recorded once. Vgamma9/Vdelta2+ and Vdelta2-negative gammadelta T cells were flow-sorted from PBMC for bulk sequencing. Source material: gamma-delta T cells from blood. The receptor source for this set is a pool of human donors (malaria-infected and uninfected, not separated).

A word on this clone: The protein TCRdb gives is from a much larger clone and does not agree with this DNA's translation at residues 3 and 5, likely a read error; the protein shown here comes from the DNA. The genes are TRDV1 and TRDJ1; the D gene is possibly TRDD2 (5 bases). TCRdb supplies no J gene; here it was assigned by aligning the nucleotide sequence to germline. Germline values: CDR1 TSWWSYY, CDR2 QGS. The CDR3 has 16 residues. V shed 10 bases and J shed 0 bases, with 21 bases lying between them. The CDR3 sequence is CAPGDPFPPYTDKLIF. Written as DNA, the CDR3 is TGTGCTCCTGGAGATCCTTTTCCTCCTTACACCGATAAACTCATCTTT.

Concerning this clone itself: The protein in TCRdb stems from a much larger clone and differs at residue 10 from this DNA's translation, likely a read error; here the protein is translated from the DNA. The V gene is TRDV2, the J gene TRDJ1; possible D gene TRDD3, 6 bases. TCRdb records no J gene; here it was assigned by comparing the DNA to germline. This CDR3 spans 14 amino acids. V was cut by 4 bases and J by 6 bases, with 17 bases left in between. Looked up from germline, CDR1 is GEAIGNYY and CDR2 is EKD. CDR3 residues: CACDTMGVDNKLIF. CDR3 nucleotide sequence: TGTGCCTGTGATACAATGGGGGTGGACAATAAACTCATCTTT.

Note on this clone: With only one base between it and a far larger clone, this is likely a read error. Other DNA sequences from this sample encode an identical CDR3 as well. V is TRDV2 and J is TRDJ3, with D possibly matching TRDD3 (5 bases). As TCRdb names no J gene, one was assigned here on the basis of a DNA match to germline. The CDR3 is 19 residues long. From germline, CDR1 is GEAIGNYY and CDR2 EKD. Trimming left V 3 bases short and J 0 bases short, with 17 bases between. The CDR3 coding sequence is TGTGCCTGTGACTCCAGTACCGGGGGGCCCTCCTGGGACACCCGACAGATGTTTTTC. Translation gives CACDSSTGGPSWDTRQMFF.

Comment on this clone: A far larger clone lies a single base away; this is likely a read error. This specimen includes other DNA sequences encoding the same CDR3. The chain couples TRDV2 to TRDJ1, with 8 positions matching TRDD3. TCRdb offers no J gene call, so here the DNA was matched to germline to obtain one. The CDR3 spans 15 residues. Germline values: CDR1 GEAIGNYY, CDR2 EKD. With V trimmed by 3 bases and J by 2 bases, 7 bases remained unmatched. CDR3 sequence reads: CACDRVMGDTDKLIF. The DNA of the CDR3 is TGTGCCTGTGACCGCGTGATGGGGGATACCGATAAACTCATCTTT.

As for this clone: This likely came from a read error, as a far larger clone is one base away. The identical CDR3 is also encoded by other nucleotide sequences in the sample. This chain uses TRDV2 with TRDJ1; the D gene is possibly TRDD3 (6 bases). TCRdb is silent on the J gene; assignment here came from matching the DNA to germline. The CDR3 length is 16 residues. Germline CDR1 is GEAIGNYY and CDR2 is EKD. As DNA, the CDR3 is TGTGCTTGTGACACCGTGGGGGCTTTGGGCGTTGATAAACTCATCTTT. This encodes CACDTVGALGVDKLIF.

As for this clone: This DNA translates differently at residue 17 from the TCRdb protein, which is that of a much larger clone; a read error is likely, and the protein shown is the DNA's own translation. CDR3 sequence: CACDPLTLGASNTDKLTF. The CDR3 DNA follows: TGTGCCTGTGACCCCCTAACACTGGGGGCCTCGAACACCGATAAACTCACCTTT. The V gene corresponds to TRDV2; no J gene was called; the listed D gene, TRDD3, was not tested against the DNA. Germline CDR1 reads GEAIGNYY; CDR2 reads EKD. The CDR3 is made up of 18 amino acids.

This clone was picked up many times. A clone one base away is much larger, so this may be a read error. V usage is TRDV1 and J usage is TRDJ1; D tentatively fits TRDD2 or TRDD3 (6 bases each). Trimming removed 5 bases from V and 0 bases from J, with 37 bases in between. Germline V gene sequence: CDR1 TSWWSYY, CDR2 QGS. The CDR3 is 23 amino acids. In nucleotides, the CDR3 is TGTGCTCTTGGGTTCTGTGCTCCTACTCCTTGGGATTGGGGGCCACCCTACACCGATAAACTCATCTTT. The encoded protein is CALGFCAPTPWDWGPPYTDKLIF.

About this clone: For this DNA, TCRdb reports the protein of a much larger clone, which diverges at residue 6, most likely from a read error; the protein presented here is translated directly from the DNA. The chain employs TRDV2 and TRDJ1; 8 positions match TRDD3. Because TCRdb records no J gene, it was assigned here through a match of the DNA to germline. After removal of 2 bases from V and 0 bases from J, the junction contained 22 bases not matched to a gene. Germline V gives CDR1 GEAIGNYY, CDR2 EKD. This CDR3 contains 21 residues. The CDR3 reads CACDSPPGGPRHGTNTDKLIF. CDR3 DNA: TGTGCCTGTGACAGTCCCCCTGGGGGACCCCGACATGGTACTAACACCGATAAACTCATCTTT.

About this clone: This DNA translates differently at residue 9 from the TCRdb protein, which is that of a much larger clone; a read error is likely, and the protein shown is the DNA's own translation. The chain carries TRDV2 and TRDJ1; D possibly corresponds to TRDD3 (7 bases). In the absence of a J gene in TCRdb, the DNA was matched to germline to assign it here. Germline V gene data show CDR1 as GEAIGNYY and CDR2 as EKD. This CDR3 region has 16 residues. V dropped 0 bases and J dropped 3 bases, with 16 bases sitting between them. CDR3 loop: CACDTVLGNSPDKLIF. CDR3 bases: TGTGCCTGTGACACCGTACTGGGGAATAGTCCCGATAAACTCATCTTT.